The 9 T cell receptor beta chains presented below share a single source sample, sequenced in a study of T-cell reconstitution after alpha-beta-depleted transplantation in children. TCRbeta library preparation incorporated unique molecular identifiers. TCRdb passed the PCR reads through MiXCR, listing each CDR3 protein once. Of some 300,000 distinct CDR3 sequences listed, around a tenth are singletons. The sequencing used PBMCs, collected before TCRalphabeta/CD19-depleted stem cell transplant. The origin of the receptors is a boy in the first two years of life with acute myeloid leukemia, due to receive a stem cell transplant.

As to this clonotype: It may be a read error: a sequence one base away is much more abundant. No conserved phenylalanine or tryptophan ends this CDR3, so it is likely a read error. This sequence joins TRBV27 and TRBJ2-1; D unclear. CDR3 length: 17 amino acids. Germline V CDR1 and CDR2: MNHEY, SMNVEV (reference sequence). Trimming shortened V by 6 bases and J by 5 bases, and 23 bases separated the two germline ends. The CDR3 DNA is TGTGCCAGCAGCCCGGTTACGCGGCGGTTTACTAACAATGAGCAGTTCTTG. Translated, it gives CASSPVTRRFTNNEQFL.

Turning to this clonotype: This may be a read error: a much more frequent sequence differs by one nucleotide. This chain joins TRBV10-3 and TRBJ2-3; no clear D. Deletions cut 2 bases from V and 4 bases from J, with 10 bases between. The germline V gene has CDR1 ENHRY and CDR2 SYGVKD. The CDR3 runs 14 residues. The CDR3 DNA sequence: TGTGCCATCAGTGAGAACTCCTTCGCAGATACGCAGTATTTT. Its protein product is CAISENSFADTQYF.

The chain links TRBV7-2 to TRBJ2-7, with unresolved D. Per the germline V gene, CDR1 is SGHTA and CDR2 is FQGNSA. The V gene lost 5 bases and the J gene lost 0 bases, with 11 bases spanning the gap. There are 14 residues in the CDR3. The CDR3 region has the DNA TGTGCCAGCAGCGTATTATACAGCTCCTACGAGCAGTACTTC. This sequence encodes CASSVLYSSYEQYF.

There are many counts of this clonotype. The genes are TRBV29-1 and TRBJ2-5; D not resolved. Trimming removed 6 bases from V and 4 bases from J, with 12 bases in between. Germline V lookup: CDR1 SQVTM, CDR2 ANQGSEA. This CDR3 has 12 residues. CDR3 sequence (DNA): TGCAGCGTGAACCCCTCTGGAGAGACCCAGTACTTC. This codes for CSVNPSGETQYF.

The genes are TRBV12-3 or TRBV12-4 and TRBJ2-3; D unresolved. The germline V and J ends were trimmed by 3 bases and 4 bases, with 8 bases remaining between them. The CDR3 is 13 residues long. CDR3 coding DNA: TGTGCCAGCAGTTTTGGAAGTTCAGATACGCAGTATTTT. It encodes CASSFGSSDTQYF.

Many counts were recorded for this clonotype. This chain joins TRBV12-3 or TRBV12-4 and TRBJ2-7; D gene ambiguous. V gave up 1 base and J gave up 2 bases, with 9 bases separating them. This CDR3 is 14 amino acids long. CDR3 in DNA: TGTGCCAGCAGTTTAGGCATATTTCCCTACGAGCAGTACTTC. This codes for CASSLGIFPYEQYF.

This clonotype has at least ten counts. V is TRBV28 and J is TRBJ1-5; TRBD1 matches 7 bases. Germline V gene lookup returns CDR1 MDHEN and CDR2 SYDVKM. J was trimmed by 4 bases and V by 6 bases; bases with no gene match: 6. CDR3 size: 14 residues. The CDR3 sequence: CASSWGQLNQPQHF. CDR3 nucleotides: TGTGCCAGCAGCTGGGGACAGCTTAATCAGCCCCAGCATTTT.

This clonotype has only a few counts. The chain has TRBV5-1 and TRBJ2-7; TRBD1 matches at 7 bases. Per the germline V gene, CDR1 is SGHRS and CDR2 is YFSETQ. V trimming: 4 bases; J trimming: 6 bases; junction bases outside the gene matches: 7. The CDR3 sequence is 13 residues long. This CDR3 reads CASSLGQYTEQYF. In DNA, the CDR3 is TGCGCCAGCAGCCTGGGACAGTATACCGAGCAGTACTTC.

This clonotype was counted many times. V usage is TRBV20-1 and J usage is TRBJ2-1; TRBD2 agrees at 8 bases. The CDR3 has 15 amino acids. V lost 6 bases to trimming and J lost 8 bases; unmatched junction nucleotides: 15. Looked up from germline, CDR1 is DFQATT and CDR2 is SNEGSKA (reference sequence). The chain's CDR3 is CSAVNGGTRGDEQFF. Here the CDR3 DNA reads TGCAGTGCAGTCAACGGGGGGACTAGAGGCGATGAGCAGTTCTTC.